These T cell receptor beta chains were read from a single sample in a study of human T cells and chemical hapten exposure. One entry per CDR3 protein results from TCRdb running MiXCR on the RACE reads. The table has some 98,000 distinct CDR3 sequences, approximately 10% seen once. This material consisted of whole blood, taken in connection with sensitization to the hapten diphenylcyclopropenone (DPC). The receptors here all came from an older woman with alopecia areata. Some clones in this sample may be carry-over from other donors' samples. The CDR3 runs from the conserved cysteine through the conserved F or W. D genes are given only for firm matches. Clone size is stated in some rows and not others, as once, few, many or a class when expanded.

J gene | clone size | V gene | D gene | CDR3 protein | CDR3 DNA
TRBJ2-1 | - | TRBV19 | TRBD2 | CASKPGGTPNEQFF | TGTGCCAGCAAGCCCGGGGGGACCCCCAATGAGCAGTTCTTC
TRBJ1-1 | - | TRBV29-1 | - | CSVEDGTSFLGAFF | TGCAGCGTTGAAGACGGGACCTCCTTCCTGGGAGCTTTCTTT
TRBJ1-4 | many | TRBV19 | - | CASGRTDANEKLFF | TGTGCCAGTGGGCGAACAGATGCTAATGAAAAACTGTTTTTT
TRBJ1-1 | many | TRBV5-5 | - | CASSFGQKNTEAFF | TGTGCCAGCAGCTTCGGACAGAAGAACACTGAAGCTTTCTTT
TRBJ2-5 | - | TRBV20-1 | - | CSAARPAETQYF | TGCAGTGCCGCCCGACCGGCAGAGACCCAGTACTTC
TRBJ2-5 | few | TRBV6-6 | TRBD1 | CASSYSNRGLFKETQYF | TGTGCCAGCAGTTACTCGAACAGGGGGCTTTTCAAAGAGACCCAGTACTTC
TRBJ1-2 | - | TRBV12-3/TRBV12-4 | TRBD1 | CASSFRRTGGDGYTF | TGTGCCAGCAGTTTCCGACGGACAGGGGGCGATGGCTACACCTTC
TRBJ1-5 | many | TRBV18 | TRBD1 | CASSPGQGGQPQHF | TGTGCCAGCTCACCGGGACAGGGGGGTCAGCCCCAGCATTTT
TRBJ2-1 | few | TRBV2 | TRBD1 | CASSVVTGGLNEQFF | TGTGCCAGCAGTGTAGTCACAGGGGGCCTGAATGAGCAGTTCTTC
TRBJ2-5 | few | TRBV7-8 | - | CASSLARVLVKETQYF | TGTGCCAGCAGCTTAGCCCGGGTCCTCGTTAAAGAGACCCAGTACTTC
TRBJ2-7 | - | TRBV5-1 | TRBD1 | CASSLGLDPPSRDRYYEQYF | TGCGCCAGCAGCTTGGGGTTAGACCCTCCTTCGAGGGACAGATACTACGAGCAGTACTTC
TRBJ2-3 | few | TRBV4-1 | - | CASSQGYLRFRTTSTDTQYF | TGCGCCAGCAGCCAAGGTTACCTCAGGTTTCGGACCACCAGCACAGATACGCAGTATTTT
TRBJ1-1 | few | TRBV11-2 | - | CASSPHGGLNTEAFF | TGTGCCAGCAGCCCCCACGGGGGCCTGAACACTGAAGCTTTCTTT
TRBJ2-1 | many | TRBV10-3 | TRBD2 | CAIGTSGGAGYNEQFF | TGTGCCATCGGGACTAGCGGGGGGGCCGGGTACAATGAGCAGTTCTTC
TRBJ2-5 | few | TRBV12-3/TRBV12-4 | TRBD1 | CASSKGQGAAETQYF | TGTGCCAGCAGCAAAGGACAGGGGGCGGCAGAGACCCAGTACTTC
TRBJ2-3 | many | TRBV11-2 | - | CASSSTRGGTQYF | TGTGCCAGCAGCTCCACCCGAGGGGGGACGCAGTATTTT
TRBJ1-2 | many | TRBV7-9 | TRBD1 | CASSQGGQGGYGYTF | TGTGCCAGCAGCCAGGGAGGGCAGGGGGGCTATGGCTACACCTTC
TRBJ1-4 | - | TRBV30 | - | CAWNRGRFNEKLFF | TGTGCCTGGAATCGGGGGAGGTTTAATGAAAAACTGTTTTTT
TRBJ1-1 | many | TRBV7-9 | - | CASSHKNSYTEAFF | TGTGCCAGCAGCCACAAGAATTCTTACACTGAAGCTTTCTTT
TRBJ2-7 | few | TRBV6-2/TRBV6-3 | - | CASSPSRGLSSYEQYF | TGTGCCAGCAGCCCCAGCAGGGGCCTTAGCTCCTACGAGCAGTACTTC
TRBJ1-5 | - | TRBV5-1 | - | CASSLGGRKDQPQHF | TGCGCCAGCAGCTTGGGGGGCAGAAAAGATCAGCCCCAGCATTTT
TRBJ1-1 | many | TRBV10-3 | - | CAISDGNANTEAFF | TGTGCCATCAGTGACGGGAATGCGAACACTGAAGCTTTCTTT
TRBJ1-2 | few | TRBV2 | - | CASRLVYGYTF | TGTGCCAGTAGGCTTGTCTATGGCTACACCTTC
TRBJ2-7 | many | TRBV7-9 | - | CASSSATYEQYF | TGTGCCAGCAGCTCAGCCACCTACGAGCAGTACTTC
TRBJ2-3 | many | TRBV5-1 | TRBD2 | CASSLASTSGGTDTQYF | TGCGCCAGCAGCTTGGCTTCGACTAGCGGGGGAACAGATACGCAGTATTTT
TRBJ1-2 | many | TRBV11-2 | - | CASSREGSFGYTF | TGTGCCAGCAGCCGTGAGGGATCCTTTGGCTACACCTTC
TRBJ2-1 | many | TRBV9 | - | CASSAEGRSYNEQFF | TGTGCCAGCAGCGCCGAGGGAAGGTCCTACAATGAGCAGTTCTTC